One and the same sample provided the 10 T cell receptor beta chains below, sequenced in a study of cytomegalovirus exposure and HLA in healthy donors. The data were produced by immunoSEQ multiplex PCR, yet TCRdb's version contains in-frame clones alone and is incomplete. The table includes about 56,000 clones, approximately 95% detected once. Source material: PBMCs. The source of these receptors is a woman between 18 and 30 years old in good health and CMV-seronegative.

The CDR3 DNA follows: TGTGCCAGCAGCTTAGATGGGGAGTTTGCCCAGCATTTT. This gives the protein CASSLDGEFAQHF. The chain has TRBV11-2 and TRBJ1-5; D is unresolved. With 0 bases removed from V and 11 bases from J, the gap between germline ends came to 11 bases. From germline, CDR1 is SGHAT and CDR2 FQNNGV. The CDR3 is 13 residues long.

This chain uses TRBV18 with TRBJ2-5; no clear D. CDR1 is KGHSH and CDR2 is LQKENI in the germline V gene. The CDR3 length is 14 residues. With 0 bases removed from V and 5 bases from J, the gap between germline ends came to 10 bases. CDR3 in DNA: TGTGCCAGCTCACCACCGGGTAGCCGGGAGACCCAGTACTTC. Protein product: CASSPPGSRETQYF. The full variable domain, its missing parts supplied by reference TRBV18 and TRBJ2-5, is NAGVMQNPRHLVRRRGQEARLRCSPMKGHSHVYWYRQLPEEGLKFMVYLQKENIIDESGMPKERFSAEFPKEGPSILRIQQVVRGDSAAYFCASSPPGSRETQYFGPGTRLLVL.

CDR3 amino acids: CASSQSPAGREQFF. The CDR3, as DNA: TGTGCCAGCAGCCAATCCCCAGCGGGACGTGAGCAGTTCTTC. The gene calls are TRBV4-2 and TRBJ2-1, with 7 bases matching TRBD2. This CDR3 is 14 amino acids long. CDR1 is LGHNA and CDR2 is YNFKEQ in the germline V gene. J lost 9 bases, V lost 2 bases, and 7 bases had no gene match.

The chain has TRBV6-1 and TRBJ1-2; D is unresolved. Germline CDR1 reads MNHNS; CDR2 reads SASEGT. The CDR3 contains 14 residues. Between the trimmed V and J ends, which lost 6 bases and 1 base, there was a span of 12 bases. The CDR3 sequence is CASRGGSGNYGYTF. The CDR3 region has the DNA TGTGCCAGCAGGGGCGGGAGTGGTAACTATGGCTACACCTTC.

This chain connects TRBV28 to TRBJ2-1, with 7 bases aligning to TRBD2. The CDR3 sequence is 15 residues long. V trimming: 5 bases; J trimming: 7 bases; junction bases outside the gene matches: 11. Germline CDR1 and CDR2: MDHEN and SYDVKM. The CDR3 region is CASSPPVGGGNEQFF. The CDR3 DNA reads TGTGCCAGCAGTCCACCGGTGGGGGGAGGGAATGAGCAGTTCTTC. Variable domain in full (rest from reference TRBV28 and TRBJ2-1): DVKVTQSSRYLVKRTGEKVFLECVQDMDHENMFWYRQDPGLGLRLIYFSYDVKMKEKGDIPEGYSVSREKKERFSLILESASTNQTSMYLCASSPPVGGGNEQFFGPGTRLTVL.

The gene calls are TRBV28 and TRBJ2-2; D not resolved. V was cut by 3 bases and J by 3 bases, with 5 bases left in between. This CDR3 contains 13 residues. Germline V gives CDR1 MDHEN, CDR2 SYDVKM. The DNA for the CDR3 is TGTGCCAGCAGTTTGGCGGACACCGGGGAGCTGTTTTTT. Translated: CASSLADTGELFF.

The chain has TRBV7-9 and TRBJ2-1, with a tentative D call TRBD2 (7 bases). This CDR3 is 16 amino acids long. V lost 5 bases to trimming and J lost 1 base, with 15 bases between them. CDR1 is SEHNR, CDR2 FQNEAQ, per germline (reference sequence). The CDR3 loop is CASSTPGGPSYNEQFF. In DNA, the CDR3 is TGTGCCAGCAGCACCCCGGGGGGCCCGTCCTACAATGAGCAGTTCTTC.

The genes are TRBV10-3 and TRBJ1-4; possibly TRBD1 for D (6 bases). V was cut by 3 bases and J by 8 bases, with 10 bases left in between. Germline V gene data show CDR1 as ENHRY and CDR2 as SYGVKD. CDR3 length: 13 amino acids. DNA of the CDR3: TGTGCCATCAGTGACAGGGGCGAGGAAAAACTGTTTTTT. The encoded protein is CAISDRGEEKLFF.

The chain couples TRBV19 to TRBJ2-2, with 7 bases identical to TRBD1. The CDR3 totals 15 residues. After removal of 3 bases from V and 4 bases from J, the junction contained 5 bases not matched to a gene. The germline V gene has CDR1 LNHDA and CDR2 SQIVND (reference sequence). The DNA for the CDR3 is TGTGCCAGTAGTATTGAGGGGGCGCGCACCGGGGAGCTGTTTTTT. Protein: CASSIEGARTGELFF.

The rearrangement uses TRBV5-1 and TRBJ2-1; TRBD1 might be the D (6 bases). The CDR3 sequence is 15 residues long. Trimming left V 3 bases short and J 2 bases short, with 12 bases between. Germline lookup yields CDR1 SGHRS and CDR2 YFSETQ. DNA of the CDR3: TGCGCCAGCAGCTCCGACAGGAATGCCTACAATGAGCAGTTCTTC. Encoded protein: CASSSDRNAYNEQFF.